The clone carrying this TCR beta chain was recorded once. The entry originates in a study of CD8 T cells in Susac syndrome. Background on the study: Clinical remission applied to fewer than ten sequenced Susac syndrome patients, and roughly 6 had active disease.

Sequencing of TCR beta drew on CD8+ and CD4+ T cells from blood. RNA in amounts of roughly 0.5 to 1 ug was reverse transcribed with random hexamers. TCRdb itself ran the immunoSEQ multiplex PCR reads through MiXCR, one entry per CDR3 protein. Of about 190,000 distinct CDR3 sequences listed, approximately 95% are singletons. The clonotype originates from a human donor with Susac syndrome. The sample taken for sequencing was CD8+ T cells from PBMCs.

The CDR3: CATTGGSYNEQFF. The DNA for the CDR3 is TGTGCCACCACAGGGGGCTCCTACAATGAGCAGTTCTTC. The V gene is TRBV5-6, the J gene TRBJ2-1; 8 nucleotides align to TRBD1. Germline CDR1 is SGHDT and CDR2 is YYEEEE. V dropped 9 bases and J dropped 0; count of bases not matched to a gene: 2. The CDR3 runs 13 residues. The full variable domain, rest sourced from reference TRBV5-6 and TRBJ2-1, is DAGVTQSPTHLIKTRGQQVTLRCSPKSGHDTVSWYQQALGQGPQFIFQYYEEEERQRGNFPDRFSGHQFPNYSSELNVNALLLGDSALYLCATTGGSYNEQFFGPGTRLTVL.